These 27 T cell receptor beta chains share one sample of origin, sequenced in a study of post-analysis software for immune sequencing data. Antigens for these TCRs are unknown. Findings and caveats of the study: TRBV5-6, TRBV5-1 and TRBV20-1 belonged to a set of a handful of TRBV segments that were more frequent in patients than controls.

Unique molecular identifiers featured in each of the TCR beta cDNA libraries. TCRdb re-called the PCR reads through MiXCR, storing one row per CDR3 protein. The sample includes under 900,000 distinct CDR3 sequences, roughly 50% seen only once; the top ten take under 6%. The sequenced sample was blood. The receptors come from a girl aged 5-17 years with multiple sclerosis.

CDR3 nucleotide sequence: TGTGCCAGCAGCCAAGATCAGGCAGGAGAACCCTACGAGCAGTACTTC. It encodes CASSQDQAGEPYEQYF. V and J are TRBV4-2 and TRBJ2-7; D uncertain. The germline CDR1 and CDR2 sequences are LGHNA and YNFKEQ. The CDR3 is made up of 16 amino acids. Trimming left V 0 bases short and J 2 bases short, with 14 bases between.

The chain is built from TRBV29-1 and TRBJ1-2; D is ambiguous. V shed 6 bases and J shed 6 bases, with 20 bases lying between them. The V gene's germline CDR1 is SQVTM and CDR2 ANQGSEA. The length of the CDR3 is 14 residues. CDR3 region: CSVRVDREDHGYTF. DNA of the CDR3: TGCAGCGTACGTGTAGATAGGGAGGACCATGGCTACACCTTC. The full variable domain, in which reference TRBV29-1 and TRBJ1-2 provide the parts outside the CDR3, is SAVISQKPSRDICQRGTSLTIQCQVDSQVTMMFWYRQQPGQSLTLIATANQGSEATYESGFVIDKFPISRPNLTFSTLTVSNMSPEDSSIYLCSVRVDREDHGYTFGSGTRLTVV.

This rearrangement joins TRBV15 to TRBJ1-1; 8 positions match TRBD1. J gave up 7 bases and V 4 bases, and 5 bases lay outside the gene matches. The CDR3 runs to 13 residues. Germline CDR1 LNHNV, CDR2 YYDKDF (reference sequence). The CDR3 region is CATSKGQGLEAFF. In nucleotides, the CDR3 is TGTGCCACCAGCAAAGGACAGGGCCTTGAAGCTTTCTTT.

The rearrangement uses TRBV12-3 or TRBV12-4 and TRBJ2-3; 7 bases align to TRBD1. The better agreement between TRBJ1-3 and the DNA end casts doubt on the J call. The CDR3 covers 15 residues. This CDR3 reads CASSPGTVPGNTIYF. The CDR3, as DNA: TGTGCCAGCAGTCCAGGGACAGTCCCTGGAAACACCATATATTTT.

This clonotype was observed a handful of times. The chain links TRBV7-2 to TRBJ2-7, with D maybe TRBD2 (5 bases). This CDR3 has 15 residues. Trimming stripped 5 bases from V and 2 bases from J, with 16 bases between. Germline V gene sequence: CDR1 SGHTA, CDR2 FQGNSA. CDR3 nucleotides: TGTGCCAGCAGCCCCGAGCGACTACCGACCTACGAGCAGTACTTC. It is translated as CASSPERLPTYEQYF.

The gene calls are TRBV20-1 and TRBJ1-2, with 7 bases that match TRBD1. V shed 7 bases, J shed 4 bases, and the junction held 6 bases outside the gene matches. The CDR3 is made up of 12 amino acids. Germline assignment: CDR1 DFQATT and CDR2 SNEGSKA (reference sequence). The DNA of the CDR3 is TGCAGTGGAGGGGACAGCGGCTATGGCTACACCTTC. Translated, it gives CSGGDSGYGYTF.

This chain connects TRBV7-3 to TRBJ1-1; D is possibly TRBD1 (5 bases). V shed 0 bases and J shed 4 bases, with 6 bases lying between them. The CDR3 is made up of 13 amino acids. The germline V gene encodes CDR1 SGHTA and CDR2 FQGTGA. CDR3 residues: CASSLTTATEAFF. Here the CDR3 DNA reads TGTGCCAGCAGCTTAACGACAGCCACTGAAGCTTTCTTT.

V is TRBV7-2 and J is TRBJ1-2; D might be TRBD1 (6 bases). Trimming removed 0 bases at V and 5 bases at J, with 13 bases between. CDR3 length equals 15 residues. Germline V gene data show CDR1 as SGHTA and CDR2 as FQGNSA. In nucleotides, the CDR3 is TGTGCCAGCAGCTTAGCCTGGGGGGCGGATTATGGCTACACCTTC. Its translation: CASSLAWGADYGYTF.

The count of this clonotype is one. The rearrangement uses TRBV18 and TRBJ2-4; D may be TRBD2 (5 bases). Germline CDR1 reads KGHSH; CDR2 reads LQKENI. V lost 2 bases and J 15 bases, leaving 11 bases between the germline ends. This CDR3 spans 11 amino acids. CDR3 nucleotide sequence: TGTGCCAGCTCACCATCATGGGAGCGGTACTTC. It encodes CASSPSWERYF. The entire variable domain, with the rest obtained from reference TRBV18 and TRBJ2-4, is as follows: NAGVMQNPRHLVRRRGQEARLRCSPMKGHSHVYWYRQLPEEGLKFMVYLQKENIIDESGMPKERFSAEFPKEGPSILRIQQVVRGDSAAYFCASSPSWERYFGAGTRLSVL.

The rearrangement links TRBV10-3 to TRBJ1-2; TRBD1 is a possible D gene (5 bases). This CDR3 spans 14 amino acids. Germline CDR1 reads ENHRY; CDR2 reads SYGVKD. The V end lost 7 bases, the J end lost 3 bases, and 15 bases lay between the germline ends. Here the CDR3 reads CAINAETDYYGYTF. CDR3 DNA sequence: TGTGCCATCAACGCTGAGACAGATTACTATGGCTACACCTTC.

The table lists this clonotype with a few counts. The gene calls are TRBV29-1 and TRBJ1-2; weak D call: TRBD1 (5 bases). Germline V gene sequence: CDR1 SQVTM, CDR2 ANQGSEA. The CDR3 totals 19 residues. The V gene lost 0 bases and the J gene lost 0 bases, with 23 bases spanning the gap. The CDR3: CSVEDRGKGTWIANYGYTF. As DNA, the CDR3 is TGCAGCGTTGAAGATAGGGGCAAGGGGACTTGGATAGCTAACTATGGCTACACCTTC.

This chain uses TRBV14 with TRBJ2-5; 10 positions match TRBD2. Looked up from germline, CDR1 is SGHDN and CDR2 is FVKESK. The CDR3 contains 17 residues. Unmatched junction bases numbered 8, after V lost 0 bases and J lost 4 bases. Written as DNA, the CDR3 is TGTGCCAGCAGCCAAGAAGGCTCTAGCGGGGGCGGAGAGACCCAGTACTTC. This gives the protein CASSQEGSSGGGETQYF.

This clonotype was recorded once. The chain is built from TRBV4-1 and TRBJ2-5; TRBD2 aligns across 9 bases. CDR1 is MGHRA and CDR2 is YSYEKL in the germline V gene. CDR3 length equals 17 residues. V lost 5 bases, J lost 1 base, and 11 bases stayed unmatched. For the CDR3, the DNA is TGCGCCAGCAGCGGGAGACTAGCGGAGAAGATCCAAGAGACCCAGTACTTC. As protein: CASSGRLAEKIQETQYF.

The chain has TRBV3-1 and TRBJ2-7; the match to TRBD2 covers 11 bases. The CDR3 length is 16 residues. Germline trimming cut 1 base from V and 1 base from J; bases unmatched to any gene: 3. The V gene's germline CDR1 is LGHDT and CDR2 YNNKEL (reference sequence). Here the CDR3 reads CASSQVGLAGSYEQYF. The CDR3 bases are TGTGCCAGCAGCCAAGTAGGACTAGCGGGTTCCTACGAGCAGTACTTC.

The chain employs TRBV6-2 or TRBV6-3 and TRBJ2-7, with 10 bases fitting TRBD1. J lost 3 bases, V lost 7 bases, and 12 bases had no gene match. Germline V gene data show CDR1 as MNHEY and CDR2 as SVGEGT. CDR3 length: 16 amino acids. Here the CDR3 DNA reads TGTGCCAGCACCCTAGCCAGGGACAGGGGACACTACGAGCAGTACTTC. Its translation is CASTLARDRGHYEQYF.

This chain links TRBV3-1 with TRBJ1-2, with D unresolved. Trimming left V 4 bases short and J 6 bases short, with 12 bases between. Germline values: CDR1 LGHDT, CDR2 YNNKEL (reference sequence). The CDR3 consists of 13 residues. The CDR3 is CASSPLPGDGYTF. CDR3 sequence (DNA): TGTGCCAGCAGCCCCCTTCCCGGGGATGGCTACACCTTC.

This clonotype was detected only a few times. V and J are TRBV5-6 and TRBJ2-4; TRBD2 is a possible D gene (6 bases). V lost 4 bases and J lost 6, with 17 bases in between. The CDR3 covers 15 residues. Germline values: CDR1 SGHDT, CDR2 YYEEEE. Here the CDR3 reads CASSGLPGERNIQYF. CDR3 nucleotides: TGTGCCAGCAGCGGCCTCCCGGGAGAGAGAAACATTCAGTACTTC.

Notes on this clonotype: One end of the junction varies from germline; a read error may be responsible. The CDR3 reads CASSDSGRGNGQFF. CDR3 nucleotide sequence: TGTGCCAGCAGTGACAGCGGGAGGGGGAATGGGCAGTTCTTC. The chain carries TRBV6-5 and TRBJ2-1, with TRBD2 matching over 10 bases. The CDR3 spans 14 residues. Germline V gene sequence: CDR1 MNHEY, CDR2 SVGAGI.

The chain recombines TRBV5-1 with TRBJ2-5; TRBD2 is a possible D gene (5 bases). The CDR3 length is 16 residues. Per germline, CDR1 SGHRS and CDR2 YFSETQ. The germline V and J ends were trimmed by 4 bases and 1 base, with 17 bases remaining between them. The chain's CDR3 is CASSPRRPGIQETQYF. The DNA for the CDR3 is TGCGCCAGCAGCCCCCGGCGGCCGGGGATCCAAGAGACCCAGTACTTC.

This clonotype was recorded a few times. The V and J genes are TRBV30 and TRBJ2-7; 8 bases are a match to TRBD2. The J segment lost 4 bases and the V segment lost 0 bases, leaving 14 bases of the junction unmatched. Looked up from germline, CDR1 is GTSNPN and CDR2 is SVGIG (reference sequence). There are 17 residues in the CDR3. The CDR3 region is CAWSVVGGSGGRYEQYF. DNA for the CDR3: TGTGCCTGGAGTGTAGTGGGAGGGAGCGGGGGACGGTACGAGCAGTACTTC.

The rearrangement uses TRBV30 and TRBJ2-7; D remains unclear. V lost 3 bases, J lost 0 bases, and 15 bases lay in between. The CDR3 length is 15 residues. Germline assignment: CDR1 GTSNPN and CDR2 SVGIG (reference sequence). The CDR3 DNA sequence: TGTGCCTGGAGCCCCCCCGTCAGGAGCTCCTACGAGCAGTACTTC. Its protein is CAWSPPVRSSYEQYF.

In regard to this clonotype: The junction does not match germline at one end; this may be a read error. This sequence joins TRBV7-2 and TRBJ2-7; TRBD2 agrees at 7 bases. Germline V gene lookup returns CDR1 SGHTA and CDR2 FQGNSA. The CDR3 contains 15 residues. CDR3 in DNA: TGTGCCGGCAGCTTAGACCCGGGGGGATACTACGAGCAGTACTTC. This gives the protein CAGSLDPGGYYEQYF. The whole variable domain, remainder taken from reference TRBV7-2 and TRBJ2-7, is GAGVSQSPSNKVTEKGKDVELRCDPISGHTALYWYRQSLGQGLEFLIYFQGNSAPDKSGLPSDRFSAERTGGSVSTLTIQRTQQEDSAVYLCAGSLDPGGYYEQYFGPGTRLTVT.

This clonotype showed up just a few times. The rearrangement links TRBV5-1 to TRBJ2-5; D is undetermined. The CDR3 contains 12 residues. The V and J ends lost 0 bases and 7 bases respectively, with 7 bases between them. Germline values: CDR1 SGHRS, CDR2 YFSETQ. The CDR3 region is CASSLDFGTQYF. CDR3 coding DNA: TGCGCCAGCAGCTTGGACTTTGGGACCCAGTACTTC.

The V gene is TRBV20-1, the J gene TRBJ2-4, with a weak D call TRBD1 (6 bases). TRBJ2-7 matches the DNA end more closely, so the J call is doubtful. The CDR3 extends over 15 amino acids. CDR1 is DFQATT, CDR2 SNEGSKA, per germline (reference sequence). The CDR3 DNA follows: TGCAGTGCTAGCGGGACACCCAAAGGGTCCTACGAGCAGTACTTC. This gives the protein CSASGTPKGSYEQYF.

There are a few counts of this clonotype. The chain uses TRBV29-1 and TRBJ2-5; TRBD2 might be the D (6 bases). The germline gives CDR1 SQVTM, CDR2 ANQGSEA. CDR3 length equals 12 residues. V was trimmed by 5 bases and J by 4 bases, leaving 11 bases between them. The CDR3 protein is CSVKHGGETQYF. CDR3 sequence (DNA): TGCAGCGTTAAACACGGGGGAGAGACCCAGTACTTC.

CDR3 in amino acids: CASSLSKGGRNNEQYF. The CDR3 DNA follows: TGTGCCAGCAGTCTCTCCAAGGGAGGGCGCAACAATGAGCAGTACTTC. V is TRBV12-3 or TRBV12-4 and J is TRBJ2-7; TRBD2 agrees at 7 bases. V gave up 5 bases and J gave up 7 bases; unmatched junction bases: 17. The CDR3 length is 16 residues.

This clonotype has a handful of counts. This chain links TRBV4-1 with TRBJ2-1; the D gene could be TRBD1 or TRBD2 (5 bases each). The CDR3 runs to 18 residues. Trimming shortened V by 1 base and J by 2 bases, and 18 bases separated the two germline ends. CDR1 is MGHRA, CDR2 YSYEKL, per germline. The CDR3 region is CASSQGPGAGTTYNEQFF. CDR3 sequence (DNA): TGCGCCAGCAGCCAAGGCCCCGGGGCGGGTACAACCTACAATGAGCAGTTCTTC.